This TCR beta chain is drawn from a study of T-cell reconstitution after alpha-beta-depleted transplantation in children. Findings and limits, study-wide: When one year had passed after transplant, most T-cell counts and diversity came from newly produced T cells. After transplant, at about two months, alpha-beta T cells were reportedly derived from several hundred expanded graft clones.

CDR1 and CDR2 from the germline V gene are SGDLS and YYNGEE. The germline V and J ends were trimmed by 0 bases and 7 bases, with 11 bases remaining between them. The CDR3 is 13 amino acids. This clonotype occurred many times. Its antigen is unknown. The TCRbeta library incorporated unique molecular identifiers. TCRdb reanalysed the PCR reads using MiXCR and keeps one entry per CDR3 protein. The table lists almost 500,000 distinct CDR3 sequences, roughly a tenth of them singletons. This clonotype was sampled from a child aged 2 to 15 with inherited bone marrow failure, due to receive a stem cell transplant. The sequencing here drew on PBMCs, taken before TCRalphabeta/CD19-depleted stem cell transplant. This chain connects TRBV9 to TRBJ2-7, with D perhaps matching TRBD2 (5 bases). The CDR3: CASSVAPQREQYF. CDR3 coding DNA: TGTGCCAGCAGCGTAGCTCCCCAGCGGGAGCAGTACTTC.